One T cell receptor (beta chain) is described in this entry. Clinical history as reported by participants underpinned cohort assignment. This sample is drawn from a study of blood T cell repertoires in COVID-19. In the study overall: Resolution of symptoms, clearance, or two negative PCRs was present in recovered Cohort 3 donors. The study drew acute and convalescent COVID-19 samples from the United States, Italy and Spain.

The CDR3 loop spans 14 amino acids. Trimming at V came to 7 bases and at J to 2 bases, leaving 3 bases not matched to a gene. CDR1 is LNHDA and CDR2 is SQIVND in the germline V gene (reference sequence). Original methodology: Researchers report that nucleated cell counts were estimated from reference gene primer amplification. Sequencing used immunoSEQ multiplex PCR; TCRdb keeps in-frame clones, though not all of them. V, J and clone size derive from that table, while D and trimming were established from the DNA sequence. The data show about 170,000 clones, around three quarters seen once. This sequence joins TRBV19 and TRBJ2-1, with 9 bases matching TRBD2. The clonotype was recovered from a woman in her 70s in a cohort exposed to, infected with or recovered from COVID-19 (not recorded which). Sequencing used PBMCs or T cells enriched from blood (not recorded which). The CDR3 nucleotides are TGTGCCAGTAAGGAGCGGGGGGCCTACAATGAGCAGTTCTTC. Protein sequence: CASKERGAYNEQFF.